This TCR beta chain was recorded in a study of blood T cell repertoires in COVID-19. Study overall: The samples span acute and convalescent COVID-19 from the United States, Italy and Spain. From T cells, B-cell-depleted T cells, or PBMCs came the material, which was cDNA or gDNA.

Patients from Seattle were sampled longitudinally, starting during active infection. V was shortened by 2 bases and J by 2 bases, with 7 bases between the two germline ends. CDR1 is MDHEN and CDR2 is SYDVKM in the germline V gene. CDR3 length: 14 residues. Authors' processing steps: Researchers report that nucleated cell counts were estimated from reference gene primer amplification. The assay was immunoSEQ multiplex PCR, and TCRdb's table has in-frame clones only and misses some. V, J and clone size are those of that table, while D and trimming were read from the DNA. In the table there are 95,000 to 150,000 clones, 81% of which are singletons.

V is TRBV28 and J is TRBJ1-3; possible D gene TRBD1, 5 bases. The sequence was obtained from a man aged 30 to 45 with COVID-19, enrolled during active disease. What was sequenced was peripheral blood. The CDR3: CASSLQGTGNTIYF. As DNA, the CDR3 is TGTGCCAGCAGTTTACAGGGAACTGGAAACACCATATATTTT.